The 15 T cell receptor beta chains below were found in one sample sequenced in a study of identical twins. TCRdb fed the 5' RACE reads into MiXCR, producing one record per CDR3 protein. The sample lists fewer than 550,000 distinct CDR3 sequences, 13% to 15% seen once, with roughly 0.44% in the top ten. This sample was also put to use in a study of yellow fever vaccine responses in identical twins.

The specimen was CD4+ T cells sorted from blood. The origin of the receptors is a woman between 18 and 29 years old in good health.

The rearrangement uses TRBV2 and TRBJ2-7; D perhaps matches TRBD1 (5 bases). CDR1 is SNHLY and CDR2 is FYNNEI in the germline V gene. This CDR3 has 12 amino acids. The germline V and J ends were trimmed by 3 bases and 7 bases, with 10 bases remaining between them. DNA of the CDR3: TGTGCCAGCAGTGAGATGGGGCGAGAGCAGTACGTC. This translates into CASSEMGREQYV.

This clonotype was observed a handful of times. The J gene is TRBJ1-3, the V gene TRBV12-3 or TRBV12-4; a possible D gene is TRBD1 (6 bases). This CDR3 comprises 14 residues. Deletions cut 7 bases from V and 4 bases from J, with 14 bases between. CDR3 nucleotide sequence: TGTGCCAGCAACCCGGACAGTGCGGGAAACACCATATATTTT. It encodes CASNPDSAGNTIYF.

This chain joins TRBV20-1 and TRBJ2-3, with D perhaps TRBD1 (6 bases). There are 14 residues in the CDR3. CDR1 is DFQATT and CDR2 is SNEGSKA in the germline V gene (reference sequence). Trimming took off 5 bases at V and 0 bases at J, with 12 bases between the two ends. Here the CDR3 reads CSASRTASTDTQYF. CDR3 nucleotides: TGCAGTGCTTCGCGGACAGCTAGCACAGATACGCAGTATTTT.

The rearrangement links TRBV10-1 to TRBJ2-7, with 11 nucleotides matching TRBD1. The CDR3 has 15 residues. Germline V gene lookup returns CDR1 WNHNN and CDR2 SYGVQD (reference sequence). V trimming: 10 bases; J trimming: 4 bases; junction bases outside the gene matches: 12. The CDR3 protein is CATPLEGQGVYEQYV. The CDR3 DNA reads TGCGCCACCCCTCTCGAGGGACAGGGGGTTTACGAGCAGTACGTC.

This clonotype came up many times. The chain recombines TRBV28 with TRBJ2-5, with TRBD1 as a possible D gene (6 bases). The V and J ends lost 2 bases and 3 bases respectively, with 13 bases between them. In germline, CDR1 is MDHEN, CDR2 SYDVKM. The CDR3 contains 15 residues. CDR3 protein: CASSLAGQGKETQYF. As DNA, the CDR3 is TGTGCCAGCAGTTTAGCGGGTCAGGGGAAAGAGACCCAGTACTTC.

This clonotype was counted many times. The V call is TRBV5-1, the J call TRBJ2-3, with TRBD2 matching 11 bases. The germline gives CDR1 SGHRS, CDR2 YFSETQ. CDR3 length equals 17 residues. Trimming took 4 bases from V and 4 from J; bases not matched to a gene: 11. In DNA, the CDR3 is TGCGCCAGCAGCAAAACAACTAGCGGGAGTGGTTCAGATACGCAGTATTTT. It specifies CASSKTTSGSGSDTQYF.

This sequence joins TRBV2 and TRBJ2-5, with TRBD2 matching 8 bases. The CDR3 covers 15 residues. Per germline, CDR1 SNHLY and CDR2 FYNNEI. The junction had 6 bases not matched to a gene; V was cut back by 4 bases and J by 2 bases. In nucleotides, the CDR3 is TGTGCCAGCAGTGGATGTAGCGGGACACAAGAGACCCAGTACTTC. Translation: CASSGCSGTQETQYF.

This sequence joins TRBV14 and TRBJ2-1, with 7 bases matching TRBD1. V gave up 2 bases and J gave up 10 bases; unmatched junction bases: 5. Per the germline V gene, CDR1 is SGHDN and CDR2 is FVKESK. The CDR3 covers 13 residues. The DNA for the CDR3 is TGTGCCAGCAGCCAAAATCGACAGGGCGAGCAGTTCTTC. Protein: CASSQNRQGEQFF.

V is TRBV24-1 and J is TRBJ1-2, with 8 nucleotides matching TRBD1. Germline assignment: CDR1 KGHDR and CDR2 SFDVKD. V shed 7 bases, J shed 0 bases, and the junction held 3 bases outside the gene matches. CDR3 length: 14 amino acids. CDR3: CATSGQGTNYGYTF. The CDR3 DNA reads as TGTGCCACCAGCGGACAGGGAACTAACTATGGCTACACCTTC.

V is TRBV3-1 and J is TRBJ2-1, with unresolved D. Germline V gene sequence: CDR1 LGHDT, CDR2 YNNKEL (reference sequence). V lost 4 bases, J lost 0 bases, and 10 bases lay in between. The CDR3 has 15 residues. This CDR3 is CASSPGVSSYNEQFF. The CDR3, as DNA: TGTGCCAGCAGCCCAGGAGTGAGCTCCTACAATGAGCAGTTCTTC.

This clonotype was seen a handful of times. This sequence joins TRBV27 and TRBJ2-2, with TRBD2 matching over 11 bases. The germline V gene has CDR1 MNHEY and CDR2 SMNVEV (reference sequence). The CDR3 length is 16 residues. Losses at the gene ends were 6 bases for V and 5 bases for J; bases not matched to a gene: 8. The CDR3: CASSHTSGGGTGELFF. In DNA form, the CDR3 reads TGTGCCAGCAGCCATACTAGCGGGGGTGGTACCGGGGAGCTGTTTTTT.

V and J are TRBV28 and TRBJ1-2, with 7 bases fitting TRBD1. This CDR3 is built from 13 residues. CDR1 is MDHEN and CDR2 is SYDVKM in the germline V gene. V was pared by 7 bases and J by 5 bases, with 7 bases of the junction left unmatched. The CDR3, as DNA: TGTGCCAGCACCATCGGACAGGTGTATGGCTACACCTTC. The encoded protein is CASTIGQVYGYTF.

A few counts support this clonotype. The V and J genes are TRBV7-9 and TRBJ2-5; TRBD1 might be the D (6 bases). Trimming took 4 bases from V and 3 from J, leaving 9 bases between them. CDR1 and CDR2 from the germline V gene are SEHNR and FQNEAQ (reference sequence). CDR3 length equals 13 residues. The CDR3 DNA follows: TGTGCCAGCAGCTCGGACAGTGAAGAGACCCAGTACTTC. This encodes CASSSDSEETQYF. The full variable domain, with the rest looked up from reference TRBV7-9 and TRBJ2-5, is DTGVSQNPRHKITKRGQNVTFRCDPISEHNRLYWYRQTLGQGPEFLTYFQNEAQLEKSRLLSDRFSAERPKGSFSTLEIQRTEQGDSAMYLCASSSDSEETQYFGPGTRLLVL.

This clonotype came up many times. The chain links TRBV4-1 to TRBJ2-3, with D tentatively TRBD1 (7 bases). The V gene lost 3 bases and the J gene lost 0 bases, with 13 bases spanning the gap. From germline, CDR1 is MGHRA and CDR2 YSYEKL. The CDR3 spans 16 residues. DNA of the CDR3: TGCGCCAGCAGCCAGACGACAGGGACTAGCACAGATACGCAGTATTTT. It translates to CASSQTTGTSTDTQYF.

This clonotype was observed a handful of times. The chain has TRBV5-1 and TRBJ2-2; D unclear. Germline CDR1 and CDR2: SGHRS and YFSETQ. With 4 bases removed from V and 6 bases from J, the gap between germline ends came to 10 bases. This CDR3 is 13 amino acids long. In DNA form, the CDR3 reads TGCGCCAGCAGCGGAACCCAACCCGGGGAGCTGTTTTTT. It specifies CASSGTQPGELFF. The variable domain in full, with the rest retrieved from reference TRBV5-1 and TRBJ2-2, is KAGVTQTPRYLIKTRGQQVTLSCSPISGHRSVSWYQQTPGQGLQFLFEYFSETQRNKGNFPGRFSGRQFSNSRSEMNVSTLELGDSALYLCASSGTQPGELFFGEGSRLTVL.